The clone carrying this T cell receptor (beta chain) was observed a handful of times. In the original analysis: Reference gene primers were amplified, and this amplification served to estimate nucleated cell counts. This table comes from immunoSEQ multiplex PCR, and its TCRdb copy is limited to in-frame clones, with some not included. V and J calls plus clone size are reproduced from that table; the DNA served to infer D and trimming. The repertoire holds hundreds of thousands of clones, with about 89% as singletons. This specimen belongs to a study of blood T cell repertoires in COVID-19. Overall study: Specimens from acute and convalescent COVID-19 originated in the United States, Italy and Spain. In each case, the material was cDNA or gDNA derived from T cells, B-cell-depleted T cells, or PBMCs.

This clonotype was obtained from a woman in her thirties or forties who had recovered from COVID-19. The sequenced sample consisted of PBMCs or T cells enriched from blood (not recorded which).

CDR3 bases: TGCGCCAGCAGCCAAGACAGGGGGTCGAGCACAGATACGCAGTATTTT. Protein sequence: CASSQDRGSSTDTQYF. This chain uses TRBV4-3 with TRBJ2-3, with TRBD1 matching over 7 bases. CDR1 LGHNA and CDR2 YSLEER come from the germline V gene. Trimming cost V 0 bases and J 0 bases; bases outside gene matches: 3. This CDR3 has 16 amino acids.